This T cell receptor (beta chain) was captured by sequencing in a study of T-cell memory formation after mild COVID-19. MiXCR, run by TCRdb on the 5' RACE reads, gives a single entry per CDR3 protein. The top ten clones hold approximately 12% of a sample with just under 550,000 distinct CDR3 sequences, roughly 21% of them seen once. The germline V gene has CDR1 PRHDT and CDR2 FYEKMQ (reference sequence). V gave up 5 bases and J gave up 6 bases, with 6 bases separating them. CDR3 length: 11 amino acids. The chain uses TRBV13 and TRBJ2-3; D gene unclear. Sequencing was carried out using PBMCs or a T cell subset sorted from them (not recorded which). The receptor comes from an adult woman who had mild COVID-19 (a few samples of this study predate the infection). Cell type and time point are not known. In DNA form, the CDR3 reads TGTGCCAGCAGCCCTTTTGATACGCAGTATTTT. This codes for CASSPFDTQYF.